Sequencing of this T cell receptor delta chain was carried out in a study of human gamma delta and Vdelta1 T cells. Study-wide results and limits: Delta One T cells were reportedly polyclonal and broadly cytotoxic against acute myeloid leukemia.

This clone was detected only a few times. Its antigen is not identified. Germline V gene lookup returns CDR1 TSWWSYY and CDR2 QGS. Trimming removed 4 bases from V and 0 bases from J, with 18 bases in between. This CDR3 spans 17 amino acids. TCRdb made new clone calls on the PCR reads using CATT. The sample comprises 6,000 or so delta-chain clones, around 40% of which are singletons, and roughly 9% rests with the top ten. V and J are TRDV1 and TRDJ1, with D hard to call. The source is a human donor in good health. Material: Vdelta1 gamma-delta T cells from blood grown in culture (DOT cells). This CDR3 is CALGVRRVPKYTDKLIF. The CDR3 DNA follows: TGTGCTCTTGGGGTCCGCCGCGTCCCCAAATACACCGATAAACTCATCTTT.